Listed below are T cell receptor beta chains from one sample, sequenced in a study of CXCR3-negative and CXCR3-positive naive CD8 T cells. With the 5' RACE reads reprocessed, TCRdb shows one record per CDR3 protein and no DNA. The sample has over 55,000 distinct CDR3 sequences. The sequencing input was naive CXCR3+ CD8+ T cells from blood. The receptors stem from a human donor in good health. Some clones in this sample may be carry-over from other donors' samples. Each CDR3 is given with its conserved first and last residue. A row's size may be missing; if present it is once, few, many or a size class.

v_call,j_call,clone_size,cdr3_aa
TRBV20-1,TRBJ2-5,.,CSARGPPGGPSETQYF
TRBV28,TRBJ1-2,.,CASSIREGWYGYTF
TRBV29-1,TRBJ2-7,medium-sized,CSVRQAHSYEQYF
TRBV12-3/TRBV12-4,TRBJ2-5,.,CASSSRLVEETQYF
TRBV10-1,TRBJ2-7,.,CASTTHQAGAGEQYF
TRBV12-3/TRBV12-4,TRBJ1-1,.,CASSPSGVLNTEAFF
TRBV11-3,TRBJ2-2,.,CASSHGSGTGELFF
TRBV5-6,TRBJ2-3,.,CASSSSASTDTQYF
TRBV28,TRBJ2-1,.,CASRALSYNEQFF
TRBV6-1,TRBJ1-1,.,CASSDGQETNTEAFF
TRBV6-2/TRBV6-3,TRBJ1-1,.,CASISTGGRTEAFF
TRBV2,TRBJ2-7,.,CASSEAPTSGYEQYF
TRBV7-6,TRBJ2-3,.,CASSLGTDTDTQYF
TRBV29-1,TRBJ2-2,.,CSVRTNTGELFF
TRBV11-2,TRBJ2-1,.,CASSLGGGLAGGPYNEQFF
TRBV7-2,TRBJ1-1,.,CASSLALELPRGTEAFF
TRBV18,TRBJ2-1,.,CASSPPTSGSSDEQFF
TRBV6-5,TRBJ2-6,.,CASSSGANVLTF
TRBV29-1,TRBJ2-1,.,CSATSYNEQFF
TRBV9,TRBJ2-1,.,CASSVGLAGGTSSYNEQFF
TRBV27,TRBJ2-2,.,CASSLLGVTGELFF
TRBV29-1,TRBJ2-1,.,CSVGPGRGPYNEQFF
TRBV24-1,TRBJ1-1,.,CATSEPGQGAEDTEAFF
TRBV6-1,TRBJ1-6,.,CASSELTGDNSPLHF
TRBV23-1,TRBJ2-5,.,CASSQVENQQETQYF
TRBV3-1,TRBJ2-7,.,CASSRGSSSIYEQYF
TRBV29-1,TRBJ2-1,.,CSARGWTEDNEQFF
TRBV4-2,TRBJ2-1,.,CASSQDRAGVGEQFF
TRBV5-1,TRBJ2-7,.,CASSLAPDRGDYEQYF
TRBV7-6,TRBJ2-7,.,CASSLDDFSGSSEQYF
TRBV21-1,TRBJ2-7,.,CASSTGPGFPSEQYF
TRBV29-1,TRBJ2-3,.,CSVRDSYTDTQYF
TRBV10-2,TRBJ1-1,.,CASSEPDSKAFF
TRBV5-1,TRBJ2-1,.,CASSPAWGDEFQYNEQFF
TRBV29-1,TRBJ1-1,.,CSVPVGHNEHTEAFF
TRBV7-9,TRBJ2-1,.,CASRSTGRKSSYNEQFF
TRBV6-6,TRBJ1-1,.,CASSPGTGGPLIGQNTEAFF
TRBV7-7,TRBJ2-2,.,CASSLAEAGANGELFF
TRBV7-9,TRBJ2-1,.,CASSLVASTYNEQFF
TRBV13,TRBJ2-7,.,CASSSDRISSYEQYF
TRBV29-1,TRBJ2-1,.,CSSISGSSYNEQFF
TRBV7-2,TRBJ1-2,.,CASSLDMAGVDYGYTF
TRBV29-1,TRBJ2-1,.,CSVLPMGSPSYNEQFF
TRBV9,TRBJ1-2,.,CASSPEVGSNYGYTF
TRBV4-3,TRBJ2-5,.,CASSQDGHPQDAGTGGEETQYF
TRBV20-1,TRBJ2-7,.,CSARSPGQQPYEQYF
TRBV29-1,TRBJ2-5,.,CSVILAGFGETQYF
TRBV27,TRBJ2-7,.,CASSFSCHSSYEQYF
TRBV20-1,TRBJ2-1,.,CSGVRDNEQFF
TRBV28,TRBJ2-7,.,CASSLYRGSYEQYF
TRBV6-1,TRBJ2-1,.,CASSEALDIWDEQFF
TRBV20-1,TRBJ2-1,.,CSAWDFGSYNEQFF
TRBV29-1,TRBJ2-5,.,CSVELLEFQETQYF
TRBV7-9,TRBJ2-1,.,CASSLVQASTSYNEQFF
TRBV7-9,TRBJ2-7,.,CASSLPGQTYEQYF
TRBV29-1,TRBJ2-2,.,CSVPAGGPRELFF
TRBV29-1,TRBJ2-7,.,CSVLSGGRDEQYF